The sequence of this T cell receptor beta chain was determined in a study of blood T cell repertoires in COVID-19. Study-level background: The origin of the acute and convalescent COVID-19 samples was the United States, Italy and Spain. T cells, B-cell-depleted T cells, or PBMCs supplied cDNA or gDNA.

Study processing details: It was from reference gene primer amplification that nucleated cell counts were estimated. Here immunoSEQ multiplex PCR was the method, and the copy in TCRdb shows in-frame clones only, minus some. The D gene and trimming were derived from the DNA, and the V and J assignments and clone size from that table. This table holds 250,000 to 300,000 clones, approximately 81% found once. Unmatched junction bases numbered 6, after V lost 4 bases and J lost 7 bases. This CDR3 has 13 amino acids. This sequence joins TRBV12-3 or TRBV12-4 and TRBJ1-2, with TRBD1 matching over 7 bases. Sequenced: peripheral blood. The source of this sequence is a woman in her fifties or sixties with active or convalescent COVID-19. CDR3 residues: CASSSDRAGGYTF. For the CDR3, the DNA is TGTGCCAGCAGTTCAGACAGGGCTGGTGGCTACACCTTC.